This entry lists 11 T cell receptor beta chains sequenced from one sample in a study of cytomegalovirus exposure and HLA in healthy donors. A multiplex PCR was run with 60 Vbeta primers and 13 Jbeta primers. TCRdb's copy holds only in-frame clones and misses some; the assay was immunoSEQ multiplex PCR. This sample has roughly 130,000 clones, with roughly 80% found just once. The sample consisted of PBMCs. The receptors here all came from a woman aged 45-60 years in good health and CMV-seropositive.

The CDR3 DNA reads TGTGCCTGGGGACAGAGCTCTGGAAACACCATATATTTT. This translates into CAWGQSSGNTIYF. The chain recombines TRBV30 with TRBJ1-3, with a tentative D call TRBD1 (6 bases). Per the germline V gene, CDR1 is GTSNPN and CDR2 is SVGIG (reference sequence). CDR3 length: 13 residues. Trimming removed 5 bases from V and 0 bases from J, with 8 bases in between.

The chain joins TRBV5-8 to TRBJ1-4; no clear D. The germline gives CDR1 SGHTS, CDR2 YDEGEE. CDR3 size: 15 residues. Trimming removed 4 bases from V and 7 bases from J, with 17 bases in between. Written as DNA, the CDR3 is TGTGCCAGCAGCCGGGGTACCAGGCCGGGTGAAAAACTGTTTTTT. Translating gives CASSRGTRPGEKLFF.

This clone was found once. J is TRBJ2-3 and V is TRBV29-1, with 12 bases matching TRBD2. Germline CDR1 and CDR2: SQVTM and ANQGSEA. CDR3 length: 15 amino acids. The J segment lost 6 bases and the V segment lost 5 bases, leaving 9 bases of the junction unmatched. The CDR3 region has the DNA TGCAGCGTTTTCTCTAGCGGGGGGGCAGTTGATACGCAGTATTTT. It yields the protein CSVFSSGGAVDTQYF.

This chain links TRBV29-1 with TRBJ2-1; 7 nucleotides line up with TRBD2. The CDR3 runs to 13 residues. The germline gives CDR1 SQVTM, CDR2 ANQGSEA. V dropped 4 bases and J dropped 4; count of bases not matched to a gene: 4. The CDR3 is CSVVTGGYNEQFF. The CDR3 DNA follows: TGCAGCGTTGTTACGGGGGGTTACAATGAGCAGTTCTTC.

The rearrangement joins TRBV5-4 to TRBJ2-5; D is possibly TRBD1 (7 bases). With the DNA end fitting TRBJ2-7 better, the J assignment may be wrong. The CDR3 sequence is 14 residues long. Germline V gives CDR1 SGHNT, CDR2 YYREEE (reference sequence). CDR3: CASSLQGGSHEQYF. The CDR3 coding sequence is TGTGCCAGCAGCTTGCAGGGGGGTTCCCACGAGCAGTACTTC.

This clone has only a few counts. The chain combines TRBV7-9 with TRBJ2-2, with D maybe TRBD1 (6 bases). Germline CDR1 is SEHNR and CDR2 is FQNEAQ (reference sequence). CDR3 size: 15 residues. V lost 5 bases and J lost 2, with 12 bases in between. The chain's CDR3 is CASSPTGFNTGELFF. The CDR3 region has the DNA TGTGCCAGCAGCCCGACAGGTTTTAACACCGGGGAGCTGTTTTTT.

The CDR3 reads CASRSRGGRTDTQYF. The CDR3 DNA reads TGCGCCAGCAGGTCACGGGGGGGCCGCACAGATACGCAGTATTTT. The chain carries TRBV5-1 and TRBJ2-3, with 8 bases fitting TRBD2. Germline V gene sequence: CDR1 SGHRS, CDR2 YFSETQ. Trimming took 5 bases from V and 1 from J; bases not matched to a gene: 6. CDR3 size: 15 residues.

A few counts support this clone. The chain is built from TRBV5-1 and TRBJ1-1; 11 positions agree with TRBD1. The CDR3 covers 14 residues. The germline gives CDR1 SGHRS, CDR2 YFSETQ. V shed 6 bases, J shed 5 bases, and the junction held 6 bases outside the gene matches. The DNA for the CDR3 is TGCGCCAGCACAGGACAGGGGGCGCGAACTGAAGCTTTCTTT. Translated, it gives CASTGQGARTEAFF.

The V and J genes are TRBV6-6 and TRBJ1-5, with 10 positions matching TRBD1. This CDR3 is built from 14 residues. Germline assignment: CDR1 MNHNY and CDR2 SVGAGI (reference sequence). V dropped 4 bases and J dropped 7; count of bases not matched to a gene: 4. The CDR3 protein is CASSWTGGGQPQHF. The CDR3, as DNA: TGTGCCAGCAGTTGGACAGGGGGAGGGCAGCCCCAGCATTTT.

The chain joins TRBV4-1 to TRBJ1-2, with 7 bases that match TRBD1. CDR3 length equals 15 residues. V shed 4 bases, J shed 4 bases, and the junction held 9 bases outside the gene matches. Germline lookup yields CDR1 MGHRA and CDR2 YSYEKL. The CDR3 nucleotides are TGCGCCAGCAGCCGGGAAGATCAGGGGGGCTATGGCTACACCTTC. Translation gives CASSREDQGGYGYTF.

The chain employs TRBV18 and TRBJ2-2, with D possibly matching TRBD1 (6 bases). The CDR3 length is 15 residues. V was cut by 2 bases and J by 0 bases, with 7 bases left in between. Per germline, CDR1 KGHSH and CDR2 LQKENI. This CDR3 is CASSPDRSNTGELFF. In nucleotides, the CDR3 is TGTGCCAGCTCACCAGACAGGTCGAACACCGGGGAGCTGTTTTTT.